This record concerns one TCR beta chain sequence. Its antigen is currently unknown. This sample is part of a study of post-analysis software for immune sequencing data. TCR beta cDNA libraries included unique molecular identifiers. Each CDR3 protein gets one entry after TCRdb re-called the PCR reads with MiXCR. The sample has 700,000 to 800,000 distinct CDR3 sequences; 30% are singletons. General observations from the study: Compared with controls, patients had more of roughly five TRBV segments, including TRBV5-6, TRBV5-1 and TRBV20-1. For normalized Chao1 diversity, multiple sclerosis patients scored significantly lower than controls did.

The germline V and J ends were trimmed by 2 bases and 5 bases, with 10 bases remaining between them. The CDR3 sequence is 14 residues long. Germline V gene data show CDR1 as SEHNR and CDR2 as FQNEAQ (reference sequence). The source is a girl aged 5 to 17 with multiple sclerosis. Sequencing was performed on blood. This rearrangement joins TRBV7-9 to TRBJ2-1; D call uncertain. The CDR3 here is CASSLKGSHNEQFF. The CDR3 nucleotides read TGTGCCAGCAGCTTAAAGGGCAGCCACAATGAGCAGTTCTTC.